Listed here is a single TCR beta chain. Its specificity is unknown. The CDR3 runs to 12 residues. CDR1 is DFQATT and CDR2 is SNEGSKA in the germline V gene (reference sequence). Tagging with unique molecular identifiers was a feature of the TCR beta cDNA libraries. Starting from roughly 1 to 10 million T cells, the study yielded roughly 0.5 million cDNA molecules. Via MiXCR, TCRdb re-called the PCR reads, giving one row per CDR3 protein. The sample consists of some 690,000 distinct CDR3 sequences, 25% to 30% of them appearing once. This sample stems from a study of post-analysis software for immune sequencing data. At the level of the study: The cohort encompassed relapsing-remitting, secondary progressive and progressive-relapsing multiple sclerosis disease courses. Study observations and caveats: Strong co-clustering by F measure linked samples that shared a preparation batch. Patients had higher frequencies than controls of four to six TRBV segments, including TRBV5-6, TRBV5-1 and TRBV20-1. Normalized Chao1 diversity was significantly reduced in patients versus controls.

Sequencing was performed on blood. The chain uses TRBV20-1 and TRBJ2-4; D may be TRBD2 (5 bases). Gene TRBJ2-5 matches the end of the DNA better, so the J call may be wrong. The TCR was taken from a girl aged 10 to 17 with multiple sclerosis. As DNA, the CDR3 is TGCAGTACCGCGGGTAGCGTGGAGACCCAGTACTTC. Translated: CSTAGSVETQYF.